The 22 T cell receptor beta chains in this list originate from one sample, sequenced in a study of cytomegalovirus exposure and HLA in healthy donors. Amplification used 60 Vbeta primers and 13 Jbeta primers. Repertoires were generated with immunoSEQ multiplex PCR, while TCRdb's copy carries only in-frame clones and drops some. The sample has around 100,000 clones. Sequencing was done on a sample of PBMCs. The receptors shown here come from a man aged 45-60 years in good health and CMV-seronegative.

The chain carries TRBV2 and TRBJ1-4; 9 bases match TRBD1. In germline, CDR1 is SNHLY, CDR2 FYNNEI. The length of the CDR3 is 15 residues. V was pared by 5 bases and J by 8 bases, with 9 bases of the junction left unmatched. The CDR3 loop reads CASSLLDRGQEKLFF. Here the CDR3 DNA reads TGTGCCAGCAGTCTCCTGGACAGGGGACAAGAAAAACTGTTTTTT.

V is TRBV5-8 and J is TRBJ2-1; maybe TRBD2 (5 bases). Per germline, CDR1 SGHTS and CDR2 YDEGEE. The CDR3 runs to 15 residues. V gave up 2 bases and J gave up 7 bases, with 16 bases separating them. The CDR3 DNA reads TGTGCCAGCAGCTTCGGTGGGAGCCCGGGGAATGAGCAGTTCTTC. It is translated as CASSFGGSPGNEQFF.

V is TRBV5-8 and J is TRBJ1-2, with D possibly being TRBD1 (5 bases). There are 15 residues in the CDR3. Trimming removed 1 base from V and 1 base from J, with 11 bases in between. Germline V gene lookup returns CDR1 SGHTS and CDR2 YDEGEE. CDR3 protein: CASSLYRDFNYGYTF. The CDR3 coding sequence is TGTGCCAGCAGCTTGTATCGGGACTTTAACTATGGCTACACCTTC.

The chain is built from TRBV5-1 and TRBJ2-7, with 10 bases aligning to TRBD2. This CDR3 comprises 15 residues. Losses at the gene ends were 4 bases for V and 2 bases for J; bases not matched to a gene: 6. Germline CDR1 and CDR2: SGHRS and YFSETQ. The chain's CDR3 is CASSPTSGQTYEQYF. The CDR3 DNA reads as TGCGCCAGCAGCCCGACTAGCGGGCAAACCTACGAGCAGTACTTC. Drawing the rest from reference TRBV5-1 and TRBJ2-7, the complete variable domain is KAGVTQTPRYLIKTRGQQVTLSCSPISGHRSVSWYQQTPGQGLQFLFEYFSETQRNKGNFPGRFSGRQFSNSRSEMNVSTLELGDSALYLCASSPTSGQTYEQYFGPGTRLTVT.

The chain employs TRBV19 and TRBJ2-1, with 9 bases identical to TRBD1. The CDR3 is made up of 14 amino acids. Germline lookup yields CDR1 LNHDA and CDR2 SQIVND (reference sequence). J was trimmed by 4 bases and V by 4 bases; bases with no gene match: 2. In DNA, the CDR3 is TGTGCCAGTAGTAGGGGGACAGGGTACAATGAGCAGTTCTTC. Residues: CASSRGTGYNEQFF.

The chain couples TRBV12-5 to TRBJ1-4, with a tentative D call TRBD1 (6 bases). CDR3 length: 16 amino acids. CDR1 is LGHNT and CDR2 is FRNRAP in the germline V gene. Trimming pared 6 bases from V and 0 bases from J, leaving 14 bases between. The CDR3 DNA is TGTGCTAGTGGCTCTGGACAGTCCGCAACTAATGAAAAACTGTTTTTT. Its translation is CASGSGQSATNEKLFF.

The chain uses TRBV5-6 and TRBJ2-1; the match to TRBD2 covers 8 bases. CDR1 is SGHDT and CDR2 is YYEEEE in the germline V gene. The trim removed 4 bases at V and 8 bases at J, leaving 8 bases unmatched. This CDR3 spans 14 amino acids. CDR3 in amino acids: CASSSRGGSDEQFF. As DNA, the CDR3 is TGTGCCAGCAGCAGCCGGGGGGGCTCCGATGAGCAGTTCTTC. Looking up the rest from reference TRBV5-6 and TRBJ2-1 gives the full variable domain: DAGVTQSPTHLIKTRGQQVTLRCSPKSGHDTVSWYQQALGQGPQFIFQYYEEEERQRGNFPDRFSGHQFPNYSSELNVNALLLGDSALYLCASSSRGGSDEQFFGPGTRLTVL.

The chain recombines TRBV19 with TRBJ1-2, with 10 bases that match TRBD1. V lost 9 bases and J lost 7; bases outside the gene matches: 8. Per the germline V gene, CDR1 is LNHDA and CDR2 is SQIVND (reference sequence). The CDR3 contains 13 residues. The CDR3 protein is CASRDRGAPGYTF. CDR3 nucleotide sequence: TGTGCCAGCAGGGACAGGGGAGCCCCTGGCTACACCTTC. Full variable domain (remainder filled in from reference TRBV19 and TRBJ1-2): DGGITQSPKYLFRKEGQNVTLSCEQNLNHDAMYWYRQDPGQGLRLIYYSQIVNDFQKGDIAEGYSVSREKKESFPLTVTSAQKNPTAFYLCASRDRGAPGYTFGSGTRLTVV.

The chain recombines TRBV7-8 with TRBJ1-2, with 7 positions matching TRBD1. The CDR3 totals 12 residues. Trimming at V came to 5 bases and at J to 5 bases, leaving 2 bases not matched to a gene. Germline lookup yields CDR1 SGHVS and CDR2 FQNEAQ. CDR3 loop: CASSATGYGYTF. CDR3 DNA: TGTGCCAGCAGCGCGACAGGGTATGGCTACACCTTC.

This sequence joins TRBV9 and TRBJ2-1, with TRBD2 matching 12 bases. Looked up from germline, CDR1 is SGDLS and CDR2 is YYNGEE. The V gene end was trimmed by 4 bases and the J gene end by 4 bases; junction bases not matched to a gene: 3. There are 15 residues in the CDR3. In DNA, the CDR3 is TGTGCCAGCAGCCCTAGCGGGAGGGGTTACAATGAGCAGTTCTTC. Protein product: CASSPSGRGYNEQFF.

The V gene is TRBV27, the J gene TRBJ1-2; the match to TRBD1 covers 9 bases. Germline loops: CDR1 MNHEY, CDR2 SMNVEV (reference sequence). The V and J ends lost 5 bases and 2 bases, in that order; junction bases with no gene match: 3. The CDR3 runs 14 residues. CDR3 region: CASSGDRGNYGYTF. The DNA for the CDR3 is TGTGCCAGCAGTGGTGACAGGGGGAACTATGGCTACACCTTC.

This chain links TRBV5-6 with TRBJ2-7; possibly TRBD2 for D (6 bases). Trimming removed 4 bases from V and 3 bases from J, with 14 bases in between. The CDR3 sequence is 14 residues long. Germline V gene sequence: CDR1 SGHDT, CDR2 YYEEEE. The CDR3 region is CASSRGPGDYEQYF. In DNA, the CDR3 is TGTGCCAGCAGCCGGGGACCGGGGGACTACGAGCAGTACTTC.

The chain links TRBV9 to TRBJ1-2; 10 nucleotides match TRBD1. Germline V CDR1 and CDR2: SGDLS, YYNGEE. CDR3 length: 14 residues. Trimming cost V 4 bases and J 3 bases; bases outside gene matches: 3. In nucleotides, the CDR3 is TGTGCCAGCAGCTTCGGGACAGGGGACTATGGCTACACCTTC. Amino acids: CASSFGTGDYGYTF. Filled out from reference TRBV9 and TRBJ1-2, the complete variable domain reads DSGVTQTPKHLITATGQRVTLRCSPRSGDLSVYWYQQSLDQGLQFLIQYYNGEERAKGNILERFSAQQFPDLHSELNLSSLELGDSALYFCASSFGTGDYGYTFGSGTRLTVV.

This chain links TRBV18 with TRBJ1-3; TRBD1 agrees at 7 bases. Germline values: CDR1 KGHSH, CDR2 LQKENI. J was trimmed by 3 bases and V by 7 bases; bases with no gene match: 3. The CDR3 has 13 residues. DNA for the CDR3: TGTGCCAGCTTGAGGGGGCTTGGAAACACCATATATTTT. Its translation: CASLRGLGNTIYF.

The V call is TRBV19, the J call TRBJ1-2, with D unclear. This CDR3 comprises 13 residues. Between the trimmed V and J ends, which lost 2 bases and 4 bases, there was a span of 8 bases. Germline CDR1 reads LNHDA; CDR2 reads SQIVND (reference sequence). The CDR3 region has the DNA TGTGCCAGTAGTATACGAGGGTTCTATGGCTACACCTTC. Translated: CASSIRGFYGYTF.

The chain uses TRBV18 and TRBJ1-3; 8 bases match TRBD1. This CDR3 region has 17 residues. V lost 2 bases and J lost 2; bases outside the gene matches: 8. The germline V gene has CDR1 KGHSH and CDR2 LQKENI. The CDR3 spells CASSPFGTGGTGNTIYF. The CDR3 coding sequence is TGTGCCAGCTCACCATTTGGCACAGGGGGAACTGGAAACACCATATATTTT.

This sequence joins TRBV29-1 and TRBJ1-2; D is ambiguous. V lost 4 bases to trimming and J lost 8 bases, with 14 bases between them. The CDR3 is 12 residues long. Germline loops: CDR1 SQVTM, CDR2 ANQGSEA. For the CDR3, the DNA is TGCAGCGTTGTGTCCGGAGAGTCCGGCTACACCTTC. Its protein is CSVVSGESGYTF.

The J gene is TRBJ1-1, the V gene TRBV19; D is ambiguous. This CDR3 is 15 amino acids long. Per germline, CDR1 LNHDA and CDR2 SQIVND (reference sequence). V gave up 5 bases and J gave up 3 bases, with 16 bases separating them. CDR3 sequence reads: CASSPRHLLDTEAFF. CDR3 coding DNA: TGTGCCAGTAGTCCCCGACACCTTTTGGACACTGAAGCTTTCTTT.

The chain combines TRBV5-4 with TRBJ1-2; TRBD1 aligns across 7 bases. The CDR3 length is 15 residues. The trim removed 1 base at V and 2 bases at J, leaving 5 bases unmatched. Germline CDR1 reads SGHNT; CDR2 reads YYREEE (reference sequence). This CDR3 reads CASSLRTGTNYGYTF. For the CDR3, the DNA is TGTGCCAGCAGCTTGCGGACAGGAACAAACTATGGCTACACCTTC.

The rearrangement joins TRBV4-3 to TRBJ2-3, with 8 bases that match TRBD2. Per germline, CDR1 LGHNA and CDR2 YSLEER. The CDR3 length is 18 residues. Trimming took 0 bases from V and 0 from J; bases not matched to a gene: 8. The CDR3 coding sequence is TGCGCCAGCAGCCAAGATTTCCAAAGGACTAGCAGCACAGATACGCAGTATTTT. Its protein is CASSQDFQRTSSTDTQYF.

The gene calls are TRBV5-1 and TRBJ2-2, with a possible D match to TRBD2 (6 bases). CDR3 size: 14 residues. V was pared by 3 bases and J by 4 bases, with 10 bases between. The germline gives CDR1 SGHRS, CDR2 YFSETQ. CDR3 sequence reads: CASSWLAVTGELFF. The CDR3 DNA is TGCGCCAGCAGCTGGTTAGCGGTCACCGGGGAGCTGTTTTTT. Supplemented by reference TRBV5-1 and TRBJ2-2, the full variable domain reads KAGVTQTPRYLIKTRGQQVTLSCSPISGHRSVSWYQQTPGQGLQFLFEYFSETQRNKGNFPGRFSGRQFSNSRSEMNVSTLELGDSALYLCASSWLAVTGELFFGEGSRLTVL.

V is TRBV29-1 and J is TRBJ2-1; tentatively, D is TRBD2 (6 bases). The CDR3 is 13 amino acids. Germline V gene lookup returns CDR1 SQVTM and CDR2 ANQGSEA. Trimming left V 7 bases short and J 5 bases short, with 15 bases between. The CDR3 loop reads CSAETSSHNEQFF. The CDR3 DNA reads TGCAGCGCCGAGACTAGTAGTCACAATGAGCAGTTCTTC.